This T cell receptor beta chain was identified during a study of technical replicates of blood from a handful of donors. V gave up 5 bases and J gave up 4 bases; unmatched junction bases: 7. Germline values: CDR1 GTSNPN, CDR2 SVGIG (reference sequence). The CDR3 runs 15 residues. Measured with immunoSEQ multiplex PCR; TCRdb has only the in-frame clones, and not every one. The sample carries 74,000 or so clones, roughly 93% recorded once. The gene calls are TRBV30 and TRBJ2-5; 13 bases map to TRBD2. Sequenced sample: T cells isolated from PBMCs. The receptor was isolated from a human donor in good health. CDR3: CAWGTGLAGVETQYF. The CDR3 DNA reads as TGTGCCTGGGGTACAGGACTAGCGGGAGTAGAGACCCAGTACTTC.